The 9 T cell receptor beta chains below all came from one sample that was sequenced in a study of shared clonotypes between healthy human individuals. CD45RO-negative, CCR7-positively selected cells formed the naive CD8 fraction, excluding terminally differentiated effector memory CD45RA+ cells. TCRdb keeps only in-frame clones here, not all; method: immunoSEQ multiplex PCR. This table holds hundreds of thousands of clones, around 96% found once. Sequencing was performed on naive CD8+ T cells sorted from blood. The origin of the receptors is a woman younger than 45 in good health.

The V and J genes are TRBV7-9 and TRBJ2-5, with D unresolved. The CDR3 has 12 amino acids. Germline V gene lookup returns CDR1 SEHNR and CDR2 FQNEAQ (reference sequence). Trimming left V 8 bases short and J 3 bases short, with 10 bases between. CDR3 residues: CASGSMEETQYF. CDR3 sequence (DNA): TGTGCCAGCGGTTCTATGGAAGAGACCCAGTACTTC.

The chain employs TRBV28 and TRBJ2-1, with 8 bases identical to TRBD2. The V gene's germline CDR1 is MDHEN and CDR2 SYDVKM. The length of the CDR3 is 17 residues. V dropped 4 bases and J dropped 0; count of bases not matched to a gene: 8. For the CDR3, the DNA is TGTGCCAGCAGTTCACCTTTAGCGGGAAGCTCCTACAATGAGCAGTTCTTC. It is translated as CASSSPLAGSSYNEQFF.

The J gene is TRBJ1-2, the V gene TRBV6-5; D might be TRBD1 (6 bases). The V end lost 1 base, the J end lost 4 bases, and 13 bases lay between the germline ends. The CDR3 loop spans 15 amino acids. Germline-derived CDR1 and CDR2 are MNHEY and SVGAGI. In DNA, the CDR3 is TGTGCCAGCAGTTACTGGCAGGGGTTTGGCTATGGCTACACCTTC. Amino acid sequence: CASSYWQGFGYGYTF.

The chain is built from TRBV27 and TRBJ2-3; D is possibly TRBD2 (5 bases). The CDR3 consists of 15 residues. V was cut by 6 bases and J by 1 base, with 14 bases left in between. Germline CDR1 MNHEY, CDR2 SMNVEV (reference sequence). The CDR3 coding sequence is TGTGCCAGCAGAGGACTCAACTGGGGCACAGATACGCAGTATTTT. This translates into CASRGLNWGTDTQYF.

The rearrangement uses TRBV28 and TRBJ2-5; maybe TRBD2 (6 bases). CDR1 is MDHEN, CDR2 SYDVKM, per germline. The ends were cut back, 5 bases at V and 4 bases at J, with 14 bases in the middle. There are 14 residues in the CDR3. This CDR3 is CASSLVAGTETQYF. CDR3 DNA: TGTGCCAGCAGTCTGGTGGCGGGAACAGAGACCCAGTACTTC.

This chain uses TRBV19 with TRBJ2-7; 13 bases align to TRBD2. The germline gives CDR1 LNHDA, CDR2 SQIVND (reference sequence). V shed 10 bases and J 5 bases; nucleotides not matched to a gene: 8. The CDR3 extends over 14 amino acids. The CDR3 loop is CATKWTSGSDEQYF. In DNA form, the CDR3 reads TGTGCCACCAAATGGACTAGCGGGAGTGACGAGCAGTACTTC.

The chain carries TRBV27 and TRBJ2-1; 9 nucleotides line up with TRBD2. The CDR3 sequence is 14 residues long. V gave up 5 bases and J gave up 7 bases; unmatched junction bases: 6. CDR1 is MNHEY, CDR2 SMNVEV, per germline (reference sequence). The CDR3 spells CASSPGTSNNEQFF. CDR3 nucleotide sequence: TGTGCCAGCAGTCCCGGGACTAGCAATAATGAGCAGTTCTTC.

The count of this clone is one. This chain links TRBV7-3 with TRBJ2-3; D could derive from TRBD1 or TRBD2 (6 bases each). The V gene's germline CDR1 is SGHTA and CDR2 FQGTGA. The germline V and J ends were trimmed by 5 bases and 1 base, with 13 bases remaining between them. The CDR3 is made up of 15 amino acids. The CDR3 bases are TGTGCCAGCAGCCTCGTGGGGGGCGGCACAGATACGCAGTATTTT. Translated: CASSLVGGGTDTQYF. The variable domain in full, with the rest retrieved from reference TRBV7-3 and TRBJ2-3, is GAGVSQTPSNKVTEKGKYVELRCDPISGHTALYWYRQSLGQGPEFLIYFQGTGAADDSGLPNDRFFAVRPEGSVSTLKIQRTERGDSAVYLCASSLVGGGTDTQYFGPGTRLTVL.

The V and J genes are TRBV11-2 and TRBJ1-5; no clear D. The V and J ends lost 3 bases and 0 bases respectively, with 12 bases between them. Germline-derived CDR1 and CDR2 are SGHAT and FQNNGV. The CDR3 spans 16 residues. The CDR3 region is CASSFGTAYSNQPQHF. The CDR3 bases are TGTGCCAGCAGCTTCGGTACAGCCTATAGCAATCAGCCCCAGCATTTT.